The rows below give T cell receptor beta chains drawn from one sample of a study of human T cells and chemical hapten exposure. TCRdb redid the calling of the RACE reads with MiXCR, one entry per CDR3 protein. The table shows 65,000 to 70,000 distinct CDR3 sequences, with approximately 10% occurring only once. The sample in question was whole blood, obtained in connection with sensitization to the hapten diphenylcyclopropenone (DPC). These receptors were taken from a woman aged 45-59 years with alopecia areata. Some clones in this sample may be carry-over from other donors' samples. CDR3s leave out the opening cysteine and the closing phenylalanine or tryptophan. A D gene is named only where the DNA matches it firmly.

V: TRBV4-3
D: -
length: 10
J: TRBJ1-1
CDR3: ASSQARTEAF

V: TRBV5-1
D: -
length: 11
J: TRBJ2-5
CDR3: ASSEGVVETQY

V: TRBV12-3/TRBV12-4
D: TRBD1
length: 13
J: TRBJ1-1
CDR3: ASSLPGQGSTEAF

V: TRBV2
D: TRBD1
length: 11
J: TRBJ1-5
CDR3: ASKGAVNQPQH

V: TRBV7-9
D: -
length: 13
J: TRBJ2-3
CDR3: ASSLRSGYTDTQY

V: TRBV5-1
D: -
length: 13
J: TRBJ2-5
CDR3: ASSLQGIEEETQY

V: TRBV7-7
D: -
length: 11
J: TRBJ1-5
CDR3: ASSLTSNQPQH

V: TRBV6-6
D: TRBD2
length: 13
J: TRBJ2-1
CDR3: ASSYQAGVGNEQF

V: TRBV20-1
D: -
length: 9
J: TRBJ2-3
CDR3: SGGPGDTQY

V: TRBV18
D: TRBD1
length: 13
J: TRBJ1-4
CDR3: ASSPPGQLNEKLF